Below are 8 T cell receptor beta chains sequenced from a single sample in a study of beta chain features in type 1 diabetes. Expressed TCRB transcripts were sequenced after all isolated RNA was converted to cDNA. Only in-frame clones appear in the TCRdb table, and some are missing; sequencing was by immunoSEQ multiplex PCR. The table has around 290,000 clones, roughly 8% seen once. The sequenced sample was central memory CD4+ T cells from blood. The source is a woman between 18 and 29 years old in good health.

The chain employs TRBV7-8 and TRBJ2-4; 7 positions agree with TRBD2. This CDR3 region has 13 residues. Trimming at V came to 4 bases and at J to 3 bases, leaving 0 bases not matched to a gene. Germline CDR1 reads SGHVS; CDR2 reads FQNEAQ. The CDR3: CASSSGGKNIQYF. The CDR3 nucleotides are TGTGCCAGCAGCTCGGGAGGCAAAAACATTCAGTACTTC.

This clone was observed a handful of times. This chain connects TRBV2 to TRBJ1-5; D is unclear. The CDR3 loop spans 15 amino acids. V was pared by 3 bases and J by 0 bases, with 9 bases between. Germline V gene lookup returns CDR1 SNHLY and CDR2 FYNNEI. The CDR3 bases are TGTGCCAGCAGTGATAGGGAGGGTAGCAATCAGCCCCAGCATTTT. Its translation: CASSDREGSNQPQHF.

This clone was observed a handful of times. CDR3 in amino acids: CAIRSGTGGSYEQYV. In nucleotides, the CDR3 is TGTGCCATCAGATCCGGGACAGGGGGCTCCTACGAGCAGTACGTC. The J gene is TRBJ2-7, the V gene TRBV10-3; 11 positions agree with TRBD1. Germline-derived CDR1 and CDR2 are ENHRY and SYGVKD. V trimming: 6 bases; J trimming: 0 bases; junction bases outside the gene matches: 4. The CDR3 spans 15 residues.

This clone showed up many times. This chain connects TRBV7-2 to TRBJ2-1, with unresolved D. The CDR3 is made up of 14 amino acids. The V gene lost 5 bases and the J gene lost 4 bases, with 12 bases spanning the gap. Germline V gives CDR1 SGHTA, CDR2 FQGNSA. As DNA, the CDR3 is TGTGCCAGCAGCCCTGTTAGCCCTTACAATGAGCAGTTCTTC. It is translated as CASSPVSPYNEQFF. Full variable domain (outside the CDR3, taken from reference TRBV7-2 and TRBJ2-1): GAGVSQSPSNKVTEKGKDVELRCDPISGHTALYWYRQSLGQGLEFLIYFQGNSAPDKSGLPSDRFSAERTGGSVSTLTIQRTQQEDSAVYLCASSPVSPYNEQFFGPGTRLTVL.

This clone was detected only a few times. The sample has other DNA sequences that encode this CDR3 too. CDR3 amino acids: CASSPGTGFSYEQYV. The CDR3, as DNA: TGTGCCAGCAGTCCCGGGACAGGGTTCTCCTACGAGCAGTACGTC. The J gene is TRBJ2-7, the V gene TRBV6-6; 9 positions match TRBD1. Trimming cost V 5 bases and J 0 bases; bases outside gene matches: 5. Germline V lookup: CDR1 MNHNY, CDR2 SVGAGI (reference sequence). The CDR3 has 15 amino acids.

This clone was seen many times. J is TRBJ1-1 and V is TRBV5-4, with 7 bases identical to TRBD1. Germline-derived CDR1 and CDR2 are SGHNT and YYREEE (reference sequence). V trimming: 2 bases; J trimming: 6 bases; junction bases outside the gene matches: 7. The length of the CDR3 is 14 residues. In DNA, the CDR3 is TGTGCCAGCAGCTTCAGACAGGGATCCCCTGAAGCTTTCTTT. It specifies CASSFRQGSPEAFF.

The chain joins TRBV6-1 to TRBJ1-1; D is undetermined. The CDR3 totals 13 residues. Germline V gives CDR1 MNHNS, CDR2 SASEGT. Trimming shortened V by 6 bases and J by 3 bases, and 11 bases separated the two germline ends. The CDR3: CASRLDGYTEAFF. In DNA form, the CDR3 reads TGTGCCAGCAGACTGGACGGTTACACTGAAGCTTTCTTT.

This chain links TRBV7-6 with TRBJ1-1; D not resolved. V was pared by 2 bases and J by 8 bases, with 12 bases between. CDR1 is SGHVS, CDR2 FNYEAQ, per germline. The length of the CDR3 is 13 residues. CDR3 sequence (DNA): TGTGCCAGCAGCTTATCTCGGACGGCCGAAGCTTTCTTT. Translated, it gives CASSLSRTAEAFF.